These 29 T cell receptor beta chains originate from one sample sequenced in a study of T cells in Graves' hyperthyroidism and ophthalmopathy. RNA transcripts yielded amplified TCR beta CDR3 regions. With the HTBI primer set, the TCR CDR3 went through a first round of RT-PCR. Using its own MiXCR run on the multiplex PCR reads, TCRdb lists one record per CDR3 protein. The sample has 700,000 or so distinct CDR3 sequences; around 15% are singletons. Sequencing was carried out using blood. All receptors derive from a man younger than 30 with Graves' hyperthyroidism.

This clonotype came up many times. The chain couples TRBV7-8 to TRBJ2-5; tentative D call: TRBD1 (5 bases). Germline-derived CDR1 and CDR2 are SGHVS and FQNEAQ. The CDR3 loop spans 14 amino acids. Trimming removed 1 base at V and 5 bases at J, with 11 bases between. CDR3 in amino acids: CASSLEWGQETQYF. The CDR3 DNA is TGTGCCAGCAGCTTAGAGTGGGGCCAGGAGACCCAGTACTTC.

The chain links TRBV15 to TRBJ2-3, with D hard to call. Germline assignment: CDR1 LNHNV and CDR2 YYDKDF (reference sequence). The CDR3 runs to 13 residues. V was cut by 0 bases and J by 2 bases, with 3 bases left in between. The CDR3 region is CATSRENTDTQYF. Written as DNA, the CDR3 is TGTGCCACCAGCAGAGAAAACACAGATACGCAGTATTTT.

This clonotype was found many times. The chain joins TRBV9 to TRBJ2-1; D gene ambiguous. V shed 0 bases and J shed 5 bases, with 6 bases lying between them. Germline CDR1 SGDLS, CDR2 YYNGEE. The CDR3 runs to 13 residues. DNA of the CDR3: TGTGCCAGCAGCGTAGCCACCAACAATGAGCAGTTCTTC. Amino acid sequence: CASSVATNNEQFF.

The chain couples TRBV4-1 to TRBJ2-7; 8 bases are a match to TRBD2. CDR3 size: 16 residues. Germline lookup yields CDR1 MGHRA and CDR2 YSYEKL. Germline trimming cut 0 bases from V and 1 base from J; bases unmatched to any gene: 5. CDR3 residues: CASSQDLAGGSYEQYF. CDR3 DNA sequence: TGCGCCAGCAGCCAAGATCTAGCGGGTGGTTCCTACGAGCAGTACTTC.

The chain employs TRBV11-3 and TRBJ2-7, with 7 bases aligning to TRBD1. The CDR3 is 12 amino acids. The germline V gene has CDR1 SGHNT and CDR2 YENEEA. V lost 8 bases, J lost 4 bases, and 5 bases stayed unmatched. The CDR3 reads CASQGDDYEQYF. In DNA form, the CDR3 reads TGTGCCAGCCAGGGGGACGATTACGAGCAGTACTTC.

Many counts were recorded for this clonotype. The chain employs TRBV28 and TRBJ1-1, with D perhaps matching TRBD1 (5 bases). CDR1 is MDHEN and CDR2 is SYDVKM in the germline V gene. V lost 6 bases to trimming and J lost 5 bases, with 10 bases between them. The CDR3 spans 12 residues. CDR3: CASSMEGTEAFF. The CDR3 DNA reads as TGTGCCAGCAGCATGGAGGGGACTGAAGCTTTCTTT.

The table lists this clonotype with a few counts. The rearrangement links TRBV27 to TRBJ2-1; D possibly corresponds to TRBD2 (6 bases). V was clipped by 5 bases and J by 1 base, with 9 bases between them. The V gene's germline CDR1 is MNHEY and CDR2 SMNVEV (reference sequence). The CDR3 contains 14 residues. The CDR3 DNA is TGTGCCAGCAGTGGAGGGGCTTCCTACAATGAGCAGTTCTTC. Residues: CASSGGASYNEQFF.

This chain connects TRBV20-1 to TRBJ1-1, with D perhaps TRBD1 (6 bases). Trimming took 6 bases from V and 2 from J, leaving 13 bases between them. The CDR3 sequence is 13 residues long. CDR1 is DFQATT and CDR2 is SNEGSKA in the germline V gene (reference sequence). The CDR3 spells CSARQDANTEAFF. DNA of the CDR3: TGCAGTGCCCGACAGGACGCTAACACTGAAGCTTTCTTT.

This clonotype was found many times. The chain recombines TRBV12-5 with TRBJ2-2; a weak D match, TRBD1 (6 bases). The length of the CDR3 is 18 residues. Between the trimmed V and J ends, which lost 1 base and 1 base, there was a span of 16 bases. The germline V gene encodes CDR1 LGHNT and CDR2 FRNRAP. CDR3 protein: CASGLEMTGQRNTGELFF. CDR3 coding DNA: TGTGCTAGTGGTTTGGAAATGACCGGACAGAGGAACACCGGGGAGCTGTTTTTT.

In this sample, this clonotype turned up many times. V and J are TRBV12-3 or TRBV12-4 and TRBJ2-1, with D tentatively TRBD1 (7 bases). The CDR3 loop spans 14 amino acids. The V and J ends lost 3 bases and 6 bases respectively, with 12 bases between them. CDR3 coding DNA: TGTGCCAGCAGTTTCGGTCAGGGGGGCAATGAGCAGTTCTTC. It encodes CASSFGQGGNEQFF.

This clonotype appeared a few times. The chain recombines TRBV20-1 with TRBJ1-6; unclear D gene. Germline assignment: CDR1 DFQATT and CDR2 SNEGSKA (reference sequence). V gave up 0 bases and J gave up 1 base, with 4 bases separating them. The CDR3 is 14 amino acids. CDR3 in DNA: TGCAGTGCTAGAGAACGGTCCTATAATTCACCCCTCCACTTT. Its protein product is CSARERSYNSPLHF.

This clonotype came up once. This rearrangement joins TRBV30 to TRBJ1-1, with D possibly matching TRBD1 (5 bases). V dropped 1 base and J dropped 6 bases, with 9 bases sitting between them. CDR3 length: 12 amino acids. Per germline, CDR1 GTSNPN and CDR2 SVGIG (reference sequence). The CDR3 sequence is CAWSGGLAEAFF. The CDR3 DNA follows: TGTGCCTGGAGTGGGGGCCTCGCTGAAGCTTTCTTT.

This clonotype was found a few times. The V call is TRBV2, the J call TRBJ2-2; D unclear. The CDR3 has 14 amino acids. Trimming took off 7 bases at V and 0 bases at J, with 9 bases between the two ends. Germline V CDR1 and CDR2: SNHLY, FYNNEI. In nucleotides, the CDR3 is TGTGCCAGCATTAAGCGCCCGAACACCGGGGAGCTGTTTTTT. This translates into CASIKRPNTGELFF.

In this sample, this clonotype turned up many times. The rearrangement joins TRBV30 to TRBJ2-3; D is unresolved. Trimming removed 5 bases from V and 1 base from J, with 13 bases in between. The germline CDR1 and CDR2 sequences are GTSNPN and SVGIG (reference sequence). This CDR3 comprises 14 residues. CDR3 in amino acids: CAWRRVPRTDTQYF. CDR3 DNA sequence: TGTGCCTGGCGCCGGGTCCCTCGCACAGATACGCAGTATTTT.

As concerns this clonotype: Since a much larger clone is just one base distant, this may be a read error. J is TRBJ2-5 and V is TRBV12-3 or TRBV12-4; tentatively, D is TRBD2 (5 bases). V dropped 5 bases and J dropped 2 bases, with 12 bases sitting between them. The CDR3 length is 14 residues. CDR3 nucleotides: TGTGCCAGCAGTACCCCGGGAATACAAGAGACCCAGTACTTC. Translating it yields CASSTPGIQETQYF.

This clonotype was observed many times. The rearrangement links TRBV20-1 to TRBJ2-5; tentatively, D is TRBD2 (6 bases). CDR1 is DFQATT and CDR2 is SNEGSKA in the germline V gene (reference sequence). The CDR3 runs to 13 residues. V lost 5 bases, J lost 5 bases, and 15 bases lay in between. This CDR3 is CSAPTFLAETQYF. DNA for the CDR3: TGCAGTGCTCCGACCTTCCTAGCGGAGACCCAGTACTTC.

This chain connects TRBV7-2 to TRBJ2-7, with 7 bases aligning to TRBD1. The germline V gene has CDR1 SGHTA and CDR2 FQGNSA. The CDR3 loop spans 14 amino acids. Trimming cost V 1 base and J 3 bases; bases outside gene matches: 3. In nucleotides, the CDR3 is TGTGCCAGCAGCTTAGACAGGGGAGACTACGAGCAGTACTTC. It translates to CASSLDRGDYEQYF.

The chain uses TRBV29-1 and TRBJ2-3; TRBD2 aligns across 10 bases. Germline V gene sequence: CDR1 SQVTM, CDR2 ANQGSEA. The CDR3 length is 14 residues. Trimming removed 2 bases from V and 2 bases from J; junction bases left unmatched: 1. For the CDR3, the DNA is TGCAGCGTTGAACTAGCGGGGGTCACAGATACGCAGTATTTT. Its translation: CSVELAGVTDTQYF.

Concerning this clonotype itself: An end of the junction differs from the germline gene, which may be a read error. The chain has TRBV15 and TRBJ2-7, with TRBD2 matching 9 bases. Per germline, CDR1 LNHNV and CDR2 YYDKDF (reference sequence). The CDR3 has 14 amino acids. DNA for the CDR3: TGTGCCACCAGCAGGACTAGCGGATCCTACGGGCAGTACTTC. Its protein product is CATSRTSGSYGQYF.

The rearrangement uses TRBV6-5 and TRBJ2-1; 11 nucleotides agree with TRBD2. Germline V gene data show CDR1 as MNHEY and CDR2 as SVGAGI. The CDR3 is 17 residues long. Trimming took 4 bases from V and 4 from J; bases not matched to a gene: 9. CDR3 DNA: TGTGCCAGCAGTTCTGACCGTAGCGGGAGGGCGTACAATGAGCAGTTCTTC. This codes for CASSSDRSGRAYNEQFF.

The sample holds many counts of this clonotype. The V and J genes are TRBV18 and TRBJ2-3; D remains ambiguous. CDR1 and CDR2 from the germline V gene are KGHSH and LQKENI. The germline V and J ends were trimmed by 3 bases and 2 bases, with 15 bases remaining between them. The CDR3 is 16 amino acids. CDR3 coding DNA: TGTGCCAGCTCACCCATTCCCCTAACGAACACAGATACGCAGTATTTT. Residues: CASSPIPLTNTDTQYF. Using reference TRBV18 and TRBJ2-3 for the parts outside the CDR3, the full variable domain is NAGVMQNPRHLVRRRGQEARLRCSPMKGHSHVYWYRQLPEEGLKFMVYLQKENIIDESGMPKERFSAEFPKEGPSILRIQQVVRGDSAAYFCASSPIPLTNTDTQYFGPGTRLTVL.

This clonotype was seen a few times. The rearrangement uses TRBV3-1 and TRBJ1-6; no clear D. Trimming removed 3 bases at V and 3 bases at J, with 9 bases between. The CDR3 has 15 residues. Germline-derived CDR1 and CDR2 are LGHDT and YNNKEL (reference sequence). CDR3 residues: CASSHPRHYNSPLHF. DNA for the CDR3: TGTGCCAGCAGCCATCCGAGGCACTATAATTCACCCCTCCACTTT.

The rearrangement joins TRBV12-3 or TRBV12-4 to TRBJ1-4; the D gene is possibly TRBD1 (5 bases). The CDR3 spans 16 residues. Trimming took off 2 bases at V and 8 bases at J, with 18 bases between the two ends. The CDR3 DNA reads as TGTGCCAGCAGTTTAAGGGGATTAAGGGCGAGGGAAAAACTGTTTTTT. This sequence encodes CASSLRGLRAREKLFF.

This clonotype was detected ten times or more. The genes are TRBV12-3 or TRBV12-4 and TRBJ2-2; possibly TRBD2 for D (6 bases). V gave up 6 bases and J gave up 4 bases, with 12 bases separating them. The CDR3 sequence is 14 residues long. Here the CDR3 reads CASRPGGTTGELFF. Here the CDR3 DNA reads TGTGCCAGCAGACCGGGCGGGACCACCGGGGAGCTGTTTTTT.

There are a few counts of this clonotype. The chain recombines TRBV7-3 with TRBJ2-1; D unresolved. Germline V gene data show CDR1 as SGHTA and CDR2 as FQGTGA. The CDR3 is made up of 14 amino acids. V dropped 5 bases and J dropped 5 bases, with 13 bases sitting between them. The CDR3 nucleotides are TGTGCCAGCAGCCACGGGTCCCTGAACAATGAGCAGTTCTTC. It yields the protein CASSHGSLNNEQFF.

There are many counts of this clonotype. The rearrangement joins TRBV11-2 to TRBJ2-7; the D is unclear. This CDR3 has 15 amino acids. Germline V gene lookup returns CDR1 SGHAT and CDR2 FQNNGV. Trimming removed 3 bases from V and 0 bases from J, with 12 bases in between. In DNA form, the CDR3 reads TGTGCCAGCAGCTTTTTCGTCGCCAACTCCTACGAGCAGTACTTC. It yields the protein CASSFFVANSYEQYF.

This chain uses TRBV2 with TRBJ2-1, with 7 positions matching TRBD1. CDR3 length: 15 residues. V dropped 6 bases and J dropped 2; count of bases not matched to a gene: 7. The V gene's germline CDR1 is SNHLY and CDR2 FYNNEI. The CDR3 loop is CASRPRDRAYNEQFF. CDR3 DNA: TGTGCCAGCAGACCACGGGACAGAGCCTACAATGAGCAGTTCTTC.

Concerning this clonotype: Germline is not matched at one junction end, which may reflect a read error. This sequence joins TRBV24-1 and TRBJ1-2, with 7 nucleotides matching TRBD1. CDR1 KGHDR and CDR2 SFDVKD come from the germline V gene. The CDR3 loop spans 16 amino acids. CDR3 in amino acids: CATSDSPRTGNYGHTF. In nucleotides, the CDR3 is TGTGCCACCAGTGATTCGCCGCGGACAGGCAACTATGGCCACACCTTC.

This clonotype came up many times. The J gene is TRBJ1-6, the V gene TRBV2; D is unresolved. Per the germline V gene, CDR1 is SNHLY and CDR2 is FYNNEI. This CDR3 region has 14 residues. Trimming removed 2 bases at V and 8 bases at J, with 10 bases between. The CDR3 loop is CASSEWLGDSPLHF. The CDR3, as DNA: TGTGCCAGCAGTGAATGGCTCGGGGATTCACCCCTCCACTTT.